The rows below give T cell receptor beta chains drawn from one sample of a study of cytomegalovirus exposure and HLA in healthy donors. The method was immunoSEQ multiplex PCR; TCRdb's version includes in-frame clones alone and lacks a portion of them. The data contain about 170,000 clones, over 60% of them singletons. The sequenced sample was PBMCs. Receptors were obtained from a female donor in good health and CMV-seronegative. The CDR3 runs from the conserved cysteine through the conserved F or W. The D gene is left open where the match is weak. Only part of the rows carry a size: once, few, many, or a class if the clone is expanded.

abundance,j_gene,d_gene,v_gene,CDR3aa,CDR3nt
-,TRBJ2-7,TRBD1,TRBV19,CASSRQGGYEQYF,TGTGCCAGTAGCCGACAGGGTGGCTACGAGCAGTACTTC
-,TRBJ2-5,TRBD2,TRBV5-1,CASSSRLAGASRETQYF,TGCGCCAGCAGTTCCCGACTAGCGGGGGCCTCCAGGGAGACCCAGTACTTC
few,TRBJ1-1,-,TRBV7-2,CASSLVSVGAFF,TGTGCCAGCAGCTTAGTTTCCGTCGGGGCTTTCTTT
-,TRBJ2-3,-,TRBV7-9,CASSYSDTQYF,TGTGCCAGCAGCTACTCAGATACGCAGTATTTT
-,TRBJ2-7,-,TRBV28,CASSLVRGTYYEQYF,TGTGCCAGCAGTTTAGTCCGCGGGACTTACTACGAGCAGTACTTC
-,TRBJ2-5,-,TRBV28,CASSGREETQYF,TGTGCCAGCAGCGGTAGGGAGGAGACCCAGTACTTC
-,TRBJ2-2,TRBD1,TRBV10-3,CAIRPQGANTGELFF,TGTGCCATCAGACCACAGGGGGCGAACACCGGGGAGCTGTTTTTT
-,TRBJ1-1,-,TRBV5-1,CASRTAGTEAFF,TGCGCCAGCAGGACAGCAGGGACTGAAGCTTTCTTT
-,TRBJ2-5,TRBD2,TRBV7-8,CASSSRTSGGTQYF,TGTGCCAGCAGCTCAAGGACTAGCGGGGGGACCCAGTACTTC
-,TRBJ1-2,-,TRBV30,CAWTGSNYGYTF,TGTGCCTGGACAGGATCTAACTATGGCTACACCTTC
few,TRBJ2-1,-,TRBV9,CASSVSGGSYNEQFF,TGTGCCAGCAGCGTTAGCGGTGGTTCCTACAATGAGCAGTTCTTC
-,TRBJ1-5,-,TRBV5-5,CASSVRGNQPQHF,TGTGCCAGCAGCGTCAGGGGCAATCAGCCCCAGCATTTT
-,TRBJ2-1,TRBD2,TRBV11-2,CASGGGSGGADEQFF,TGTGCCAGCGGGGGTGGTAGCGGGGGGGCGGATGAGCAGTTCTTC
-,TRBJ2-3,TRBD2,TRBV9,CASSVARGGGASDTQYF,TGTGCCAGCAGCGTAGCTCGTGGCGGGGGGGCCTCAGATACGCAGTATTTT
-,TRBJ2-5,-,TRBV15,CASGKGSGRQETQYF,TGTGCCAGCGGGAAAGGGAGCGGTAGACAAGAGACCCAGTACTTC
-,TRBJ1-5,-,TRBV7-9,CASSLQGGQPQHF,TGTGCCAGCAGCTTGCAGGGAGGGCAGCCCCAACATTTT
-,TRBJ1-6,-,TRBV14,CASSLLGGLYSSPLHF,TGTGCCAGCAGCCTGCTCGGGGGATTATATAGTTCACCCCTCCACTTT
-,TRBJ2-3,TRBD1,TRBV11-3,CASSAGTGLTDTQYF,TGTGCCAGCAGCGCCGGGACAGGGTTGACAGATACGCAGTATTTT
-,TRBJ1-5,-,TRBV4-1,CASSQDQAAPRPQHF,TGCGCCAGCAGCCAAGATCAGGCCGCCCCGAGGCCCCAGCATTTT
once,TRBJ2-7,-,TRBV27,CASSFNRATYEQYF,TGTGCCAGCAGTTTCAACAGAGCTACCTACGAGCAGTACTTC
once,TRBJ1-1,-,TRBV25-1,CASSEPGSSVEAFF,TGTGCCAGCAGTGAACCAGGGTCCTCGGTTGAAGCTTTCTTT
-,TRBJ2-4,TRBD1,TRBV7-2,CASSTHGQAIQYF,TGTGCCAGCAGCACCCACGGACAGGCCATTCAGTACTTC